The T cell receptor (beta chain) described here comes from a study of blood T cell repertoires in COVID-19. Turning to the study itself: The United States, Italy and Spain were the sources of the acute and convalescent COVID-19 samples. Sources were T cells, B-cell-depleted T cells, or PBMCs; the material itself was cDNA or gDNA.

The germline V gene has CDR1 SGHNT and CDR2 YYREEE (reference sequence). There are 14 residues in the CDR3. The V and J ends lost 0 bases and 8 bases respectively, with 14 bases between them. Authors' data handling: Reference gene primers were amplified, and this amplification served to estimate nucleated cell counts. Libraries were prepared by immunoSEQ multiplex PCR; TCRdb keeps only in-frame clonotypes and omits some of them. V and J calls and clone size are those listed in that table; D and trimming were worked out from the DNA. Found here are approximately 110,000 clones, approximately 86% of them singletons; the top ten hold approximately 4%.

Sequences were obtained from peripheral blood. This chain uses TRBV5-4 with TRBJ1-2; D gene uncertain. The receptor comes from a man aged 40-49 years with acute or convalescent COVID-19. CDR3 residues: CASSLDWADRGYTF. The CDR3 bases are TGTGCCAGCAGCTTGGATTGGGCAGATAGGGGCTACACCTTC.